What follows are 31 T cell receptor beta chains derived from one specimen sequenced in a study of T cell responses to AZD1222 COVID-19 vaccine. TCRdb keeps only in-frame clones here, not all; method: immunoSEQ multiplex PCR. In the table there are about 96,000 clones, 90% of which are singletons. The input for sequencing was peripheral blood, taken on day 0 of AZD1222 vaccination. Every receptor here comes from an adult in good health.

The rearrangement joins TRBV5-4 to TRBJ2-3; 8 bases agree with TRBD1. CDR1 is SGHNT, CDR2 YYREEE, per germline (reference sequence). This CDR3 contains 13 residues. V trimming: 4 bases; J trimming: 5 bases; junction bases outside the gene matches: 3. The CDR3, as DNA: TGTGCCAGCAGCACCAGGGGGCGAGATACGCAGTATTTT. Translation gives CASSTRGRDTQYF.

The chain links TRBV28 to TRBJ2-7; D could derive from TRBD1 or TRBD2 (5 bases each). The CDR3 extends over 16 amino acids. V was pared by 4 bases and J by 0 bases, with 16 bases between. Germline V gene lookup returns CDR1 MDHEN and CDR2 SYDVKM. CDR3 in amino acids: CASSSLTRGGSYEQYF. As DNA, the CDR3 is TGTGCCAGCAGTTCCCTCACCCGTGGGGGCTCCTACGAGCAGTACTTC. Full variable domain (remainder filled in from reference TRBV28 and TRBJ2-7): DVKVTQSSRYLVKRTGEKVFLECVQDMDHENMFWYRQDPGLGLRLIYFSYDVKMKEKGDIPEGYSVSREKKERFSLILESASTNQTSMYLCASSSLTRGGSYEQYFGPGTRLTVT.

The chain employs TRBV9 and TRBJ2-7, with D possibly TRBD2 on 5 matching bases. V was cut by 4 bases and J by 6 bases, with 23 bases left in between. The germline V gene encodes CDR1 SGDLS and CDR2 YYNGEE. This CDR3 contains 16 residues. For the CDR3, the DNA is TGTGCCAGCAGCTCCCGAGGACTTAGCCCCGGCTCCGAGCAGTACTTC. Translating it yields CASSSRGLSPGSEQYF. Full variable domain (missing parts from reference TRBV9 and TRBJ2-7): DSGVTQTPKHLITATGQRVTLRCSPRSGDLSVYWYQQSLDQGLQFLIQYYNGEERAKGNILERFSAQQFPDLHSELNLSSLELGDSALYFCASSSRGLSPGSEQYFGPGTRLTVT.

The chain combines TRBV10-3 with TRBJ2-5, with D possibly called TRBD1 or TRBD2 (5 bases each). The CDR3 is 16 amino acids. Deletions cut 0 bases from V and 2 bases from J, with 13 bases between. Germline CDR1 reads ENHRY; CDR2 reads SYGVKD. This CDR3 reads CAISESVVGTQETQYF. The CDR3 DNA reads TGTGCCATCAGTGAGTCGGTGGTGGGGACGCAAGAGACCCAGTACTTC.

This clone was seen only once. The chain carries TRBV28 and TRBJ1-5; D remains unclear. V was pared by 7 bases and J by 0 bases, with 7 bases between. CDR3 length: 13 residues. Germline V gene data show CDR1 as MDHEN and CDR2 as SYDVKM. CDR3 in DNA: TGTGCCAGCATCGACACTAGCAATCAGCCCCAGCATTTT. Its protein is CASIDTSNQPQHF.

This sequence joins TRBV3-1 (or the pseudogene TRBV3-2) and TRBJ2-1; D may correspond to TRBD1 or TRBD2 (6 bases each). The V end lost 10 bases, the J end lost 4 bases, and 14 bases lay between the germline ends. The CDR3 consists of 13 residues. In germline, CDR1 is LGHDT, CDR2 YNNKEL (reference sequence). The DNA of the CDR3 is TGTGCCACCCAGTGGGGGGCGTACAATGAGCAGTTCTTC. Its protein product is CATQWGAYNEQFF.

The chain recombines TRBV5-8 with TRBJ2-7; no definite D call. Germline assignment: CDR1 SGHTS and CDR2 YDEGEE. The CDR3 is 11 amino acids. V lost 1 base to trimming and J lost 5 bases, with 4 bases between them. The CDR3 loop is CASSLRNEQYF. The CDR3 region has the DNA TGTGCCAGCAGCTTGAGGAACGAGCAGTACTTC.

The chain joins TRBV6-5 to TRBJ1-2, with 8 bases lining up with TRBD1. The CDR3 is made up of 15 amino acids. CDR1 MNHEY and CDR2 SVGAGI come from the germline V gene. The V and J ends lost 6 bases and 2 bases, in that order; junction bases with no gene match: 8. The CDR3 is CASSQGRTGNYGYTF. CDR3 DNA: TGTGCCAGCAGCCAGGGGAGGACAGGGAACTATGGCTACACCTTC.

The CDR3 DNA reads as TGTGCCAGCAGTTTAAGGTGGGGGACGCACGAGCAGTACTTC. This codes for CASSLRWGTHEQYF. This chain links TRBV28 with TRBJ2-7; tentatively, D is TRBD1 or TRBD2 (5 bases each). This CDR3 is 14 amino acids long. The V and J ends lost 2 bases and 5 bases respectively, with 13 bases between them. The germline gives CDR1 MDHEN, CDR2 SYDVKM.

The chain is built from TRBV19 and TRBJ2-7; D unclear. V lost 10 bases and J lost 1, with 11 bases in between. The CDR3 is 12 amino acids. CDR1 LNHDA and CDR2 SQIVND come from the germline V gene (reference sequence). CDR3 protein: CATKDGSYEQYF. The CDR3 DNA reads TGTGCCACGAAGGACGGATCCTACGAGCAGTACTTC.

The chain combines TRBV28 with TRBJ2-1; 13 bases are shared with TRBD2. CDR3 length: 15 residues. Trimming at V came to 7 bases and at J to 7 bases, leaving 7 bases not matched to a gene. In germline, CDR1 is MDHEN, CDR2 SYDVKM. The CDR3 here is CASTTSGRAINEQFF. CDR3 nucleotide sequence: TGTGCCAGCACCACTAGCGGGAGGGCCATTAATGAGCAGTTCTTC.

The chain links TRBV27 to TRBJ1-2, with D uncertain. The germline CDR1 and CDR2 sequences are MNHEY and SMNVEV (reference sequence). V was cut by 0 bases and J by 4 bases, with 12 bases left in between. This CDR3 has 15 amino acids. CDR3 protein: CASSLSSNRLYGYTF. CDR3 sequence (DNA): TGTGCCAGCAGTTTATCAAGTAATCGGCTCTATGGCTACACCTTC.

The CDR3 sequence is CASSQVRGIAYEQYF. The CDR3 DNA is TGTGCCAGCAGCCAAGTGAGGGGAATTGCCTACGAGCAGTACTTC. The V and J genes are TRBV14 and TRBJ2-7; D tentatively fits TRBD1 or TRBD2 (5 bases each). Germline V CDR1 and CDR2: SGHDN, FVKESK. V lost 1 base and J 2 bases, leaving 12 bases between the germline ends. The CDR3 is 15 residues long.

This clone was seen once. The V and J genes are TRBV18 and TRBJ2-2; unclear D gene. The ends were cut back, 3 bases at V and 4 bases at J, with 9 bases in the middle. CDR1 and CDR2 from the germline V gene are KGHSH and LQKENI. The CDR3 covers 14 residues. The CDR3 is CASSPQHRTGELFF. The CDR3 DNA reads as TGTGCCAGCTCACCCCAGCACCGCACCGGGGAGCTGTTTTTT.

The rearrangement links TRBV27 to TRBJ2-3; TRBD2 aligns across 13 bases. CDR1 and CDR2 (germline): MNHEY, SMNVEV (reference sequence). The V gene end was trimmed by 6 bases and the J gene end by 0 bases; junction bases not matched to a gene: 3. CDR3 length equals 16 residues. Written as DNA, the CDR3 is TGTGCCAGCAGGACTAGCGGGAGGCAGAGCACAGATACGCAGTATTTT. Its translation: CASRTSGRQSTDTQYF.

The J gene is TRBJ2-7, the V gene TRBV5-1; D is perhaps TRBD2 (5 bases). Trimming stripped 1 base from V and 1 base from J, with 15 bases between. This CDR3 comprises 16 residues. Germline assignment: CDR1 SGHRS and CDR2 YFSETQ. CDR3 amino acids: CASSLRSSPGSYEQYF. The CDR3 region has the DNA TGCGCCAGCAGCTTGAGGTCCTCTCCGGGGTCCTACGAGCAGTACTTC.

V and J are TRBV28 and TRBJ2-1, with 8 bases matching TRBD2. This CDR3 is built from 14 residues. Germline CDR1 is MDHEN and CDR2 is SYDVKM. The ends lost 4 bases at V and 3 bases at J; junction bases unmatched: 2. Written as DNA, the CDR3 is TGTGCCAGCAGTTCACTAGCGGTCTACAATGAGCAGTTCTTC. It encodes CASSSLAVYNEQFF. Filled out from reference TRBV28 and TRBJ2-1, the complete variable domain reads DVKVTQSSRYLVKRTGEKVFLECVQDMDHENMFWYRQDPGLGLRLIYFSYDVKMKEKGDIPEGYSVSREKKERFSLILESASTNQTSMYLCASSSLAVYNEQFFGPGTRLTVL.

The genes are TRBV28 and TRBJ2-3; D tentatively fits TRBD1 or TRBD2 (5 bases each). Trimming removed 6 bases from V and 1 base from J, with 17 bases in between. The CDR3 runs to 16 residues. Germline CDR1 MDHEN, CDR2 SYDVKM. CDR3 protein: CASSSAGAEGTDTQYF. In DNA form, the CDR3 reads TGTGCCAGCAGCTCGGCTGGGGCGGAGGGCACAGATACGCAGTATTTT.

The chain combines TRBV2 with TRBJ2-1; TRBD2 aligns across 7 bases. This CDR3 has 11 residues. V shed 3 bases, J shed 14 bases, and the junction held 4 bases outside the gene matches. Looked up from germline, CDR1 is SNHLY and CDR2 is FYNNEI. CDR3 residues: CASSEGGYEFF. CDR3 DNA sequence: TGTGCCAGCAGTGAGGGGGGGTACGAGTTCTTC.

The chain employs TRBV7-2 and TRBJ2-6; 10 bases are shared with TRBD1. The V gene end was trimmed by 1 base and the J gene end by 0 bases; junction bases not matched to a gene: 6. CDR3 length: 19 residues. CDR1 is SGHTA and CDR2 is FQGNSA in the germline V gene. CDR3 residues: CASSLDGTGVRSGANVLTF. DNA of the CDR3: TGTGCCAGCAGCTTAGACGGGACAGGGGTTCGCTCTGGGGCCAACGTCCTGACTTTC.

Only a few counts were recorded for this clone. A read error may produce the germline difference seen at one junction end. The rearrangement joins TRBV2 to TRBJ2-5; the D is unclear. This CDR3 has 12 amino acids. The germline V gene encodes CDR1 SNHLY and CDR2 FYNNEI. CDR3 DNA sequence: TGTGCCAGCAGTGCGGACCAGGAGACCCAGTACTTC. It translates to CASSADQETQYF.

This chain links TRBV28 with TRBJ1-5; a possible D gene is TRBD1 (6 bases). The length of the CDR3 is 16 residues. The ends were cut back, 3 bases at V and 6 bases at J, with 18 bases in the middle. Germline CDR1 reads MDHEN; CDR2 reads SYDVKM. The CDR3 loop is CASSLGGGRRGQPQHF. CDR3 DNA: TGTGCCAGCAGTTTGGGTGGGGGGCGGCGAGGTCAGCCCCAGCATTTT.

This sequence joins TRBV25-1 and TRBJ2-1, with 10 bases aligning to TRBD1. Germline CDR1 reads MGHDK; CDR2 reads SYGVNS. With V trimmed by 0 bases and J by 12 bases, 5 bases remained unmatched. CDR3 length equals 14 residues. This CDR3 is CASSEYRDRGGQFF. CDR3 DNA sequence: TGTGCCAGCAGTGAATATAGGGACAGGGGTGGGCAGTTCTTC.

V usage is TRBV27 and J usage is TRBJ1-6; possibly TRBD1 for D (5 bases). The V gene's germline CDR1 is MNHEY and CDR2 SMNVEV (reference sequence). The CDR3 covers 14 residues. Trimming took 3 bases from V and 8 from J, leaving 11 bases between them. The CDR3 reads CASSFRGIYSPLHF. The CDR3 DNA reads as TGTGCCAGCAGTTTCCGGGGGATTTATTCACCCCTCCACTTT.

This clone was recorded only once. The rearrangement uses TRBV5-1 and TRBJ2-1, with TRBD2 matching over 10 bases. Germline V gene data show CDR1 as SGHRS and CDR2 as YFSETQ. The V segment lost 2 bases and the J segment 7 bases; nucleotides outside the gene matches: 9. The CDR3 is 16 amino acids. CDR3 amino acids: CASSFLAGAVKNEQFF. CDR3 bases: TGCGCCAGCAGCTTCCTAGCGGGAGCCGTTAAGAATGAGCAGTTCTTC.

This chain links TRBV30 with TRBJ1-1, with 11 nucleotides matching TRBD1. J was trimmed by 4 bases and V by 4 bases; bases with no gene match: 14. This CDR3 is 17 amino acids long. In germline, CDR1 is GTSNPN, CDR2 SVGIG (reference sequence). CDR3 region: CAWTLYPGQGVSTEAFF. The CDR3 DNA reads TGTGCCTGGACCCTTTATCCGGGACAGGGGGTTAGCACTGAAGCTTTCTTT.

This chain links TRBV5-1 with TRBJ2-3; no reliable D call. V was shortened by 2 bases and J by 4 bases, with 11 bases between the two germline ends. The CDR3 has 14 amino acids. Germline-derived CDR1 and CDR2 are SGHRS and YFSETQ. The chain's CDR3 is CASSLGGEADTQYF. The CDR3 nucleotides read TGCGCCAGCAGCTTAGGCGGAGAGGCAGATACGCAGTATTTT.

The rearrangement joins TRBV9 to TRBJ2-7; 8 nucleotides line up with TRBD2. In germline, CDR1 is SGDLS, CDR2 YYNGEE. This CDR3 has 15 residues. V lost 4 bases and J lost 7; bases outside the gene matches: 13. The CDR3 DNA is TGTGCCAGCAGCCTTAGCGGGACCTCGGTAGGAGAGCAGTACTTC. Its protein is CASSLSGTSVGEQYF.

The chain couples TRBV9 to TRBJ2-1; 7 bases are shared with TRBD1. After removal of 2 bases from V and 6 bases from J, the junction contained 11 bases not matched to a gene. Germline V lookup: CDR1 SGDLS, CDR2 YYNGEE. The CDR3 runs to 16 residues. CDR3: CASSVPGTVAGNEQFF. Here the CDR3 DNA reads TGTGCCAGCAGCGTCCCCGGGACAGTGGCGGGCAATGAGCAGTTCTTC.

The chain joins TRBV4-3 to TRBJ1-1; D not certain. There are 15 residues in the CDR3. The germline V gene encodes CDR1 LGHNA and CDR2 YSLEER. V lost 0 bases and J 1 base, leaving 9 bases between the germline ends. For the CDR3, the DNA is TGCGCCAGCAGCCAAGACTTTCGCGGGAACACTGAAGCTTTCTTT. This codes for CASSQDFRGNTEAFF.

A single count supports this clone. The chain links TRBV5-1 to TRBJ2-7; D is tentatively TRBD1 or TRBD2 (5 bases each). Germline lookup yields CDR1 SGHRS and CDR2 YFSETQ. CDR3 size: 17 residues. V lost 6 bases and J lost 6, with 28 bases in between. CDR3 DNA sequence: TGCGCCAGCACCATTATCCCGATAGGGGACCCTGGAACCGAGCAGTACTTC. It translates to CASTIIPIGDPGTEQYF.